The 5 T cell receptor beta chains below come from one sample, sequenced in a study of OX40 agonist ivuxolimab in advanced cancers. Using immunoSEQ multiplex PCR, the repertoire was profiled, and TCRdb retains in-frame clones only, with some absent. The sample yields tens of thousands of clones, around 89% seen once. This material consisted of CD4+ or CD8+ T cells sorted from blood, taken in a trial of the OX40 agonist ivuxolimab. These receptors were obtained from an adult with an advanced solid tumor such as melanoma, head and neck, liver or kidney cancer.

This clone was counted only a few times. The V call is TRBV29-1, the J call TRBJ1-1; D unclear. The CDR3 covers 12 residues. Trimming removed 7 bases at V and 0 bases at J, with 9 bases between. Germline-derived CDR1 and CDR2 are SQVTM and ANQGSEA. The CDR3 region has the DNA TGCAGCGCCATAAGCTTGAACACTGAAGCTTTCTTT. This sequence encodes CSAISLNTEAFF.

The chain carries TRBV6-5 and TRBJ2-4; possible D gene TRBD1, 5 bases. The ends were cut back, 4 bases at V and 5 bases at J, with 15 bases in the middle. Looked up from germline, CDR1 is MNHEY and CDR2 is SVGAGI. The CDR3 runs 15 residues. This CDR3 is CASSLSRQQENIQYF. The CDR3 DNA is TGTGCCAGCAGTTTATCTAGACAGCAGGAAAACATTCAGTACTTC.

V usage is TRBV27 and J usage is TRBJ1-5; D is undetermined. This CDR3 comprises 15 residues. V lost 3 bases and J 0 bases, leaving 9 bases between the germline ends. CDR1 is MNHEY and CDR2 is SMNVEV in the germline V gene (reference sequence). This CDR3 reads CASSLIGVSNQPQHF. CDR3 bases: TGTGCCAGCAGTTTGATTGGAGTTAGCAATCAGCCCCAGCATTTT.

V gene TRBV7-9 combines with J gene TRBJ1-4; possibly TRBD1 for D (5 bases). V gave up 5 bases and J gave up 5 bases, with 18 bases separating them. The germline V gene encodes CDR1 SEHNR and CDR2 FQNEAQ (reference sequence). CDR3 length equals 16 residues. DNA of the CDR3: TGTGCCAGCAGCCACAATGACCGGGGACTAAATGAAAAACTGTTTTTT. Translated, it gives CASSHNDRGLNEKLFF.

The chain employs TRBV18 and TRBJ2-7; 9 bases align to TRBD1. Per germline, CDR1 KGHSH and CDR2 LQKENI. V lost 3 bases and J lost 6; bases outside the gene matches: 6. The CDR3 spans 14 residues. The CDR3, as DNA: TGTGCCAGCTCACCCGAACCGGGACAGGGCGAGCAGTACTTC. Translation: CASSPEPGQGEQYF.